This TCR beta chain was recovered during a study of blood T cell repertoires in COVID-19. Study summary: PBMCs, B-cell-depleted T cells, or T cells were the source of the cDNA or gDNA that made up the material.

Germline loops: CDR1 MDHEN, CDR2 SYDVKM. The CDR3 has 13 amino acids. Trimming took 6 bases from V and 7 from J, leaving 12 bases between them. Authors' methods: Reference gene primer amplification gave estimated nucleated cell counts. Assay: immunoSEQ multiplex PCR; the TCRdb copy retains only in-frame clones and omits some. That table furnishes V, J and clone size, whereas the DNA furnished D and trimming. The data show roughly 250,000 clones, about 85% seen once. The clonotype comes from a human donor with COVID-19, enrolled during active disease. The donor label of this sample is uncertain. The chain couples TRBV28 to TRBJ1-4, with unresolved D. The sequencing input was peripheral blood. In DNA, the CDR3 is TGTGCCAGCAGAGGACCGGGGAGTGAAAAACTGTTTTTT. Its translation: CASRGPGSEKLFF.